One and the same sample provided the 20 T cell receptor beta chains below, sequenced in a study of T cell repertoires in cytomegalovirus infection. Antigens of these TCRs are unknown. TCRdb itself ran the reads through MiXCR, one entry per CDR3 protein. Among around 750,000 distinct CDR3 sequences, approximately 30% were seen once, and the ten largest hold under 15%. The input for sequencing was cultured CD8+ T cells from PBMCs, taken from culture after CMV antigen stimulation. These receptors were taken from a human donor in good health (CMV status not recorded). Some clones in this sample may be carry-over from other donors' samples.

V usage is TRBV4-2 and J usage is TRBJ2-5; 10 bases agree with TRBD2. Looked up from germline, CDR1 is LGHNA and CDR2 is YNFKEQ. This CDR3 contains 17 residues. The V and J ends lost 3 bases and 3 bases, in that order; junction bases with no gene match: 10. CDR3 DNA sequence: TGTGCCAGCAGCCACTTTGTAGCGGGGGGCCCCGAAGAGACCCAGTACTTC. It codes for CASSHFVAGGPEETQYF.

The genes are TRBV9 and TRBJ2-1; possibly TRBD2 for D (7 bases). Deletions cut 2 bases from V and 6 bases from J, with 12 bases between. This CDR3 spans 14 amino acids. Germline assignment: CDR1 SGDLS and CDR2 YYNGEE. CDR3 sequence: CASSVGGGANEQFF. The CDR3 nucleotides read TGTGCCAGCAGCGTTGGTGGGGGGGCCAATGAGCAGTTCTTC. Supplemented by reference TRBV9 and TRBJ2-1, the full variable domain reads DSGVTQTPKHLITATGQRVTLRCSPRSGDLSVYWYQQSLDQGLQFLIQYYNGEERAKGNILERFSAQQFPDLHSELNLSSLELGDSALYFCASSVGGGANEQFFGPGTRLTVL.

This clonotype was picked up a small number of times. The rearrangement links TRBV7-6 to TRBJ2-2; the D is unclear. V lost 5 bases and J 4 bases, leaving 11 bases between the germline ends. The CDR3 is 14 residues long. CDR1 and CDR2 (germline): SGHVS, FNYEAQ. The CDR3 DNA is TGTGCCAGCAGCCAAGAGGCCCCCACCGGGGAGCTGTTTTTT. Its translation is CASSQEAPTGELFF.

This clonotype was seen only once. The CDR3 sequence is CASSEISRGHYGYTF. In DNA, the CDR3 is TGTGCCAGCAGCGAGATCTCCAGGGGACACTATGGCTACACCTTC. The V gene is TRBV6-6, the J gene TRBJ1-2; D is possibly TRBD1 (6 bases). CDR3 length equals 15 residues. Trimming shortened V by 6 bases and J by 3 bases, and 17 bases separated the two germline ends. Germline V CDR1 and CDR2: MNHNY, SVGAGI (reference sequence).

The chain employs TRBV25-1 and TRBJ2-7; TRBD1 is a possible D gene (7 bases). CDR1 is MGHDK, CDR2 SYGVNS, per germline. V was cut by 6 bases and J by 5 bases, with 23 bases left in between. The CDR3 has 16 amino acids. The CDR3 DNA sequence: TGTGCCAGCAGCGTGAGGAGGAGGGGGCGGCCCCACGAGCAGTACGTC. Its translation is CASSVRRRGRPHEQYV.

The V gene is TRBV7-9, the J gene TRBJ2-2; TRBD1 might be the D (7 bases). Germline V gives CDR1 SEHNR, CDR2 FQNEAQ (reference sequence). V gave up 5 bases and J gave up 0 bases, with 13 bases separating them. The CDR3 length is 16 residues. DNA of the CDR3: TGTGCCAGCAGCCAGGGGGGACACGCGAACACCGGGGAGCTGTTTTTT. Translating gives CASSQGGHANTGELFF.

This clonotype was observed once. The chain combines TRBV18 with TRBJ2-5; tentative D call: TRBD1 (6 bases). Germline CDR1 is KGHSH and CDR2 is LQKENI. CDR3 size: 16 residues. Trimming pared 5 bases from V and 1 base from J, leaving 17 bases between. Here the CDR3 reads CASSSADRQTQETQYF. The CDR3 DNA follows: TGTGCCAGCTCATCTGCGGACAGACAAACCCAAGAGACCCAGTACTTC.

This clonotype was counted a few times. The rearrangement joins TRBV12-5 to TRBJ1-2, with a tentative D call TRBD1 (5 bases). From germline, CDR1 is LGHNT and CDR2 FRNRAP. V lost 3 bases and J lost 3, with 14 bases in between. This CDR3 is 15 amino acids long. This CDR3 is CASGFPSRQHYGYTF. The CDR3 nucleotides are TGTGCTAGTGGTTTCCCCTCTCGACAGCACTATGGCTACACCTTC.

This clonotype was recorded a few times. The chain is built from TRBV9 and TRBJ1-2; D is perhaps TRBD1 (6 bases). The germline V and J ends were trimmed by 0 bases and 4 bases, with 13 bases remaining between them. Germline V CDR1 and CDR2: SGDLS, YYNGEE. CDR3 size: 15 residues. The CDR3 nucleotides read TGTGCCAGCAGCGTAGCGGTGGGGGCGGTCTATGGCTACACCTTC. Translation: CASSVAVGAVYGYTF.

The chain joins TRBV5-5 to TRBJ1-2; 7 nucleotides match TRBD1. The V gene end was trimmed by 3 bases and the J gene end by 6 bases; junction bases not matched to a gene: 8. The CDR3 covers 14 residues. Germline-derived CDR1 and CDR2 are SGHKS and YYEKEE (reference sequence). CDR3 sequence (DNA): TGTGCCAGCAGCTCCCGGGAGGGGGCGAATGGCTACACCTTC. Protein sequence: CASSSREGANGYTF.

This clonotype was seen at least ten times. The CDR3: CASSLDPGSYNEQFF. The CDR3 DNA is TGTGCCAGCAGCTTAGACCCAGGGTCCTACAATGAGCAGTTCTTC. The chain couples TRBV7-8 to TRBJ2-1; tentatively, D is TRBD1 (5 bases). Germline CDR1 reads SGHVS; CDR2 reads FQNEAQ. CDR3 length equals 15 residues. Trimming took 1 base from V and 1 from J, leaving 8 bases between them.

Only a few counts were recorded for this clonotype. The V call is TRBV6-5, the J call TRBJ2-5; 7 bases align to TRBD1. CDR1 is MNHEY and CDR2 is SVGAGI in the germline V gene. The CDR3 spans 16 residues. J gave up 10 bases and V 6 bases, and 20 bases lay outside the gene matches. The CDR3 region has the DNA TGTGCCAGCAGGCAAAACACAGGGGACCCCGTATGGGACCAGTACTTC. Translation: CASRQNTGDPVWDQYF.

The rearrangement uses TRBV27 and TRBJ2-2, with TRBD1 matching over 7 bases. The V segment lost 6 bases and the J segment 5 bases; nucleotides outside the gene matches: 12. The germline V gene has CDR1 MNHEY and CDR2 SMNVEV (reference sequence). The CDR3 loop spans 16 amino acids. In nucleotides, the CDR3 is TGTGCCAGCAGCCACTATGAGGCAGGGGGAACCGGGGAGCTGTTTTTT. Translated: CASSHYEAGGTGELFF.

In this sample, this clonotype turned up many times. This sequence joins TRBV6-5 and TRBJ1-1, with 8 bases aligning to TRBD1. Germline CDR1 and CDR2: MNHEY and SVGAGI. With 0 bases clipped from V and 7 bases from J, the junction kept 1 base outside the gene matches. The CDR3 extends over 13 amino acids. CDR3 sequence reads: CASSYSGQVEAFF. For the CDR3, the DNA is TGTGCCAGCAGTTACTCGGGACAGGTTGAAGCTTTCTTT.

This clonotype turned up a few times. V gene TRBV4-1 combines with J gene TRBJ2-7; D is uncertain. Germline lookup yields CDR1 MGHRA and CDR2 YSYEKL. V lost 0 bases, J lost 4 bases, and 16 bases lay in between. CDR3 length: 16 amino acids. The CDR3 protein is CASSQDAMARPYEQYF. CDR3 in DNA: TGCGCCAGCAGCCAAGATGCAATGGCAAGGCCTTACGAGCAGTACTTC.

A few counts support this clonotype. The rearrangement uses TRBV7-6 and TRBJ1-1; tentative D call: TRBD1 (5 bases). V was clipped by 2 bases and J by 2 bases, with 12 bases between them. Germline values: CDR1 SGHVS, CDR2 FNYEAQ. CDR3 length: 15 residues. DNA for the CDR3: TGTGCCAGCAGCTTAACAGACAGCCTTAACACTGAAGCTTTCTTT. It encodes CASSLTDSLNTEAFF.

This sequence joins TRBV13 and TRBJ2-2; possibly TRBD1 for D (5 bases). The CDR3 spans 19 residues. CDR1 PRHDT and CDR2 FYEKMQ come from the germline V gene (reference sequence). V was shortened by 5 bases and J by 2 bases, with 24 bases between the two germline ends. The DNA for the CDR3 is TGTGCCAGCAGCCCCGATCGCCCTGAAGCAGGGCTTAACACCGGGGAGCTGTTTTTT. This translates into CASSPDRPEAGLNTGELFF.

This clonotype was seen many times. The chain is built from TRBV7-6 and TRBJ2-1; D remains unclear. The V gene's germline CDR1 is SGHVS and CDR2 FNYEAQ. V gave up 1 base and J gave up 6 bases, with 10 bases separating them. The CDR3 length is 14 residues. CDR3 nucleotides: TGTGCCAGCAGCTTAGTAGGTAGACCCAATGAGCAGTTCTTC. Its protein is CASSLVGRPNEQFF.

The chain uses TRBV6-1 and TRBJ2-7; D remains ambiguous. The CDR3 is 12 residues long. CDR1 is MNHNS and CDR2 is SASEGT in the germline V gene. V was shortened by 7 bases and J by 6 bases, with 13 bases between the two germline ends. CDR3 sequence: CASKRGVGEQYV. In DNA, the CDR3 is TGTGCCAGCAAACGTGGGGTCGGCGAGCAGTACGTC.

This chain joins TRBV28 and TRBJ2-2; the D gene is possibly TRBD2 (5 bases). The CDR3 has 15 amino acids. Germline V CDR1 and CDR2: MDHEN, SYDVKM. Trimming left V 7 bases short and J 3 bases short, with 15 bases between. The CDR3 DNA reads as TGTGCCAGCACCTTAGGACTGATGTACACCGGGGAGCTGTTTTTT. This encodes CASTLGLMYTGELFF.